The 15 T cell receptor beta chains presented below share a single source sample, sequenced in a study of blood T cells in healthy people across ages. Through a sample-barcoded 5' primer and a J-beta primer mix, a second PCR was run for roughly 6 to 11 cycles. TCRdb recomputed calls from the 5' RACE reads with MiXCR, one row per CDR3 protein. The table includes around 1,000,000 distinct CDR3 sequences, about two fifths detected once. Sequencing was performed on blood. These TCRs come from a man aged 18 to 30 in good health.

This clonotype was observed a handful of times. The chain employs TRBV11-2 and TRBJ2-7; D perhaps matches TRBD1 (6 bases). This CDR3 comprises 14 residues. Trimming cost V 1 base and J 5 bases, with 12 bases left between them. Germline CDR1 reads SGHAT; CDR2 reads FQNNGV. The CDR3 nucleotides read TGTGCCAGCAGCTTAGGCAGGGGTGGGGACGAGCAGTACTTC. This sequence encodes CASSLGRGGDEQYF.

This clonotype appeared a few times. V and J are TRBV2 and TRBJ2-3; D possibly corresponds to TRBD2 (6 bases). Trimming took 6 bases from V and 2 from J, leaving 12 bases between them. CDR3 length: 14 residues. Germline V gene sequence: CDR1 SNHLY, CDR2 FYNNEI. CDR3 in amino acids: CASRKLANTDTQYF. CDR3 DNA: TGTGCCAGCAGGAAACTAGCCAACACAGATACGCAGTATTTT.

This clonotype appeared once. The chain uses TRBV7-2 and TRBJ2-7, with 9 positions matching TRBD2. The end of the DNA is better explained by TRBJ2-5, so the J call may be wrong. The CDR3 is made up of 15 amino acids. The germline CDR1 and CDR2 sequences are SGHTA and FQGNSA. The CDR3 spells CASSLGRGGPETQYF. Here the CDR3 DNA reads TGTGCCAGCAGCTTAGGGCGGGGGGGCCCAGAGACCCAGTACTTC.

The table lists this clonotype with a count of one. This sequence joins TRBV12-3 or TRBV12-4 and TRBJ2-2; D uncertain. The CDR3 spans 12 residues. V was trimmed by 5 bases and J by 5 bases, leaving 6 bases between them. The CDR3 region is CASSAWTGELFF. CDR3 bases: TGTGCCAGCAGTGCCTGGACCGGGGAGCTGTTTTTT.

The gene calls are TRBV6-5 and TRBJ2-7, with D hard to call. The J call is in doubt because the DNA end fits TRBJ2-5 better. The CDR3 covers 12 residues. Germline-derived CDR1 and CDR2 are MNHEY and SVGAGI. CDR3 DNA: TGTGCCAGCAGTTACTCCCGTAAGACCCAGTACTTC. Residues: CASSYSRKTQYF.

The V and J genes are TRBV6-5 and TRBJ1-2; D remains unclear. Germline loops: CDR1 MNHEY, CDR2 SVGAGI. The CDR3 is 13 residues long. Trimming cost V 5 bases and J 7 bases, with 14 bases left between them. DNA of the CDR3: TGTGCCAGCAGTATACGCCGCGAGGGTGGCTACACCTTC. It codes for CASSIRREGGYTF.

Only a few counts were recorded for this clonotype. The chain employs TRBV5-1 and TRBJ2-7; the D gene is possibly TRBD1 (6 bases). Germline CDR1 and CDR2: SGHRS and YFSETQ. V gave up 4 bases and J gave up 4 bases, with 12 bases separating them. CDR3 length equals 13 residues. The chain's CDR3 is CASSNYREYEQYF. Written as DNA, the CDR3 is TGCGCCAGCAGCAATTACAGGGAGTACGAGCAGTACTTC.

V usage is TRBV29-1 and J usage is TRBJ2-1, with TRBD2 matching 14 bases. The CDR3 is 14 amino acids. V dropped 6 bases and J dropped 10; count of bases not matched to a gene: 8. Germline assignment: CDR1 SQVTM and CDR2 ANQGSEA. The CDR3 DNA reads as TGCAGCGTAGTGACTAGCGGGAGGGCCATCGAGCAGTTCTTC. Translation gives CSVVTSGRAIEQFF.

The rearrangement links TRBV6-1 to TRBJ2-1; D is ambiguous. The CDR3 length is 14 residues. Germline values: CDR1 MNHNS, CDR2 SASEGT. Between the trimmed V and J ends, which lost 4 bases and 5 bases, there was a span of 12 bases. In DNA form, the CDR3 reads TGTGCCAGCAGTGGATCGATCGCCAACAATGAGCAGTTCTTC. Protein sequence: CASSGSIANNEQFF.

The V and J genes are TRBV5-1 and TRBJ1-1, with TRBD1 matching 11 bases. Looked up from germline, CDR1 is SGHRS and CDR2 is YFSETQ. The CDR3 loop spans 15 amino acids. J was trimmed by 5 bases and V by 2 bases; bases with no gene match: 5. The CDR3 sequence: CASSLQDRGLTEAFF. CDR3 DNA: TGCGCCAGCAGCTTACAGGACAGGGGGCTTACTGAAGCTTTCTTT.

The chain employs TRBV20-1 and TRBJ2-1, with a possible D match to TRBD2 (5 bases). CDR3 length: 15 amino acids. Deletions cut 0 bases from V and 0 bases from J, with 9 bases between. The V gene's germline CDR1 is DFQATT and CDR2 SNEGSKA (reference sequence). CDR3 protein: CSARDLGSSYNEQFF. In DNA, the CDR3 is TGCAGTGCTAGAGATTTGGGGAGCTCCTACAATGAGCAGTTCTTC.

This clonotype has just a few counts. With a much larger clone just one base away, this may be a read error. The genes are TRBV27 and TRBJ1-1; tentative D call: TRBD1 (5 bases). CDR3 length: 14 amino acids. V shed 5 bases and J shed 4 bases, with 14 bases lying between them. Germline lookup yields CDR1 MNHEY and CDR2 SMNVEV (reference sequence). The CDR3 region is CASSTRQGSTEAFF. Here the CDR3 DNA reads TGTGCCAGCAGTACACGTCAGGGAAGCACTGAAGCTTTCTTT.

In nucleotides, the CDR3 is TGTGCCAGCAGACTACAGGGTGGCGGTGAAGCTTTCTTT. Amino acid sequence: CASRLQGGGEAFF. V usage is TRBV6-2 or TRBV6-3 and J usage is TRBJ1-1; D is perhaps TRBD1 (6 bases). This CDR3 has 13 amino acids. Trimming removed 6 bases from V and 7 bases from J, with 15 bases in between. CDR1 is MNHEY and CDR2 is SVGEGT in the germline V gene.

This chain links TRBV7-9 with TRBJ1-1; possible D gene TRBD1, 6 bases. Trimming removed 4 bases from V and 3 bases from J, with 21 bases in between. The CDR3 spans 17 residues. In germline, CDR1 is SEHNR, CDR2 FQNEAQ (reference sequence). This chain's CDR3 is CASSSVKGGTMDTEAFF. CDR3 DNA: TGTGCCAGCAGCTCCGTAAAGGGGGGCACTATGGACACTGAAGCTTTCTTT.

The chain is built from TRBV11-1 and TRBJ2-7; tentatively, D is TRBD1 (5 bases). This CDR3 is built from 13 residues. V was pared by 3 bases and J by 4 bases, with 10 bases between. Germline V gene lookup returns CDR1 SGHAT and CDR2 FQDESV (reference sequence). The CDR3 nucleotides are TGTGCCAGCAGCTTCGACAGCCTTTACGAGCAGTACTTC. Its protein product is CASSFDSLYEQYF.